The subject of this entry is one T cell receptor (beta chain). Its antigen is unknown. The junction departs from the called germline gene at one end, perhaps through a read error. Primers for the PCR totalled 60 Vbeta and 13 Jbeta. Only in-frame clones appear in the TCRdb table, and some are missing; sequencing was by immunoSEQ multiplex PCR. This sample contains 55,000 to 75,000 clones. These data originate in a study of cytomegalovirus exposure and HLA in healthy donors. Germline V gene sequence: CDR1 SNHLY, CDR2 FYNNEI. The CDR3 is 15 amino acids. Overall study findings and caveats: Accounts indicate the classifier identified cytomegalovirus status with strong specificity and sensitivity.

The sequence came from a woman aged 25 to 45 in good health and CMV-seronegative. What was sequenced was PBMCs. This chain links TRBV2 with TRBJ1-5; no definite D call. The CDR3 region is CASREGTYSNQPQHF. The CDR3 DNA sequence: TGTGCCAGCAGAGAAGGAACATATAGCAATCAGCCCCAGCATTTT.